Sequencing of this T cell receptor (beta chain) was carried out in a study of blood T cell repertoires in COVID-19. Germline CDR1 KGHSH, CDR2 LQKENI. The CDR3 has 14 residues. V shed 4 bases and J shed 0 bases, with 4 bases lying between them. Per the original methods: Estimation of nucleated cell counts relied on the amplification of reference gene primers. Method: immunoSEQ multiplex PCR; TCRdb's copy keeps in-frame clones and lacks some. From that table come the V and J calls and clone size; the DNA was used to work out D and trimming. The sample records about 100,000 clones, about 84% being singletons.

The sequenced sample was peripheral blood. This chain uses TRBV18 with TRBJ2-6; D call uncertain. This TCR was recovered from a human donor in a cohort sampled during active COVID-19. CDR3 loop: CASSLSSGANVLTF. CDR3 sequence (DNA): TGTGCCAGCTCACTGAGCTCTGGGGCCAACGTCCTGACTTTC.